Each of the 3 T cell receptor beta chains below was sequenced from the same sample in a study of blood T cell repertoires in COVID-19. Produced via immunoSEQ multiplex PCR; TCRdb's table is partial and in-frame only. The sample gives under 95,000 clones, about 89% of which show up once; 7% to 9% is in the top ten. The sample was peripheral blood. The receptor set was obtained from a human donor with acute or convalescent COVID-19. The donor label of this sample is uncertain.

The gene calls are TRBV28 and TRBJ2-1, with 9 bases matching TRBD2. With V trimmed by 1 base and J by 8 bases, 12 bases remained unmatched. The CDR3 is made up of 17 amino acids. Germline V gene data show CDR1 as MDHEN and CDR2 as SYDVKM. CDR3 coding DNA: TGTGCCAGCAGTTTATTGAACAGAGCGGGGGGTATGCATGAGCAGTTCTTC. It yields the protein CASSLLNRAGGMHEQFF.

This chain links TRBV18 with TRBJ1-4; D is unclear. Per the germline V gene, CDR1 is KGHSH and CDR2 is LQKENI. Trimming stripped 6 bases from V and 1 base from J, with 6 bases between. This CDR3 is 13 amino acids long. The CDR3 DNA reads TGTGCCAGCTCGAGCGGAACTAATGAAAAACTGTTTTTT. Amino acids: CASSSGTNEKLFF.

This clone was detected once. V and J are TRBV28 and TRBJ2-7; 9 bases line up with TRBD1. V dropped 2 bases and J dropped 4; count of bases not matched to a gene: 9. CDR1 and CDR2 from the germline V gene are MDHEN and SYDVKM. The CDR3 runs 16 residues. This CDR3 reads CASSLALPGQGYEQYF. The CDR3 region has the DNA TGTGCCAGCAGTTTAGCACTGCCGGGACAGGGATACGAGCAGTACTTC.